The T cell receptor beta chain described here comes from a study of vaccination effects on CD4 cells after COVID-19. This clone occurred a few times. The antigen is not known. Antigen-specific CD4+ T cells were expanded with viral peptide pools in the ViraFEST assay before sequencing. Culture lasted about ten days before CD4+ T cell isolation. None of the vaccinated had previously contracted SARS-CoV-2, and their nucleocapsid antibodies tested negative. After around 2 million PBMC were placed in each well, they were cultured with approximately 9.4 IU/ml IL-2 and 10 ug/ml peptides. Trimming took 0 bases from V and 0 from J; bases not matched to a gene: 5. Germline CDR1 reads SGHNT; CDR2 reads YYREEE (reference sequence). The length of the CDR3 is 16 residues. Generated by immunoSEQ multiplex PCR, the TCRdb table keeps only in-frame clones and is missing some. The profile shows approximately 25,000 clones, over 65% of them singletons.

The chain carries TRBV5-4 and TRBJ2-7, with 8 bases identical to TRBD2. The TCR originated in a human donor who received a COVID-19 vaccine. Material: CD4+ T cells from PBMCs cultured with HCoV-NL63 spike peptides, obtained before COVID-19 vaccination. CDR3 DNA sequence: TGTGCCAGCAGCTTGGATGCGGCGGGGGGCTCCTACGAGCAGTACTTC. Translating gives CASSLDAAGGSYEQYF.